These 15 T cell receptor beta chains were all obtained from the same sample, sequenced in a study of blood T cell repertoires in COVID-19. Clones were read by immunoSEQ multiplex PCR, and TCRdb kept only the in-frame ones, dropping some. This sample has about 350,000 clones, with around 91% found just once. Specimen: peripheral blood. The receptors derive from a young woman who had recovered from COVID-19.

The genes are TRBV20-1 and TRBJ2-1; 7 bases fit TRBD2. CDR3 length: 11 residues. J lost 9 bases, V lost 8 bases, and 7 bases had no gene match. Germline V gives CDR1 DFQATT, CDR2 SNEGSKA (reference sequence). CDR3 protein: CSWGGPFEQFF. The CDR3 nucleotides read TGCAGTTGGGGAGGGCCTTTTGAGCAGTTCTTC.

This chain uses TRBV7-2 with TRBJ2-2; 11 nucleotides align to TRBD1. CDR3 length equals 15 residues. V was clipped by 6 bases and J by 6 bases; unmatched bases: 6. CDR1 is SGHTA, CDR2 FQGNSA, per germline. The CDR3 spells CASSFGQGASGELFF. Here the CDR3 DNA reads TGTGCCAGCAGTTTCGGACAGGGGGCATCCGGGGAGCTGTTTTTT.

This clone was recorded once. This chain connects TRBV5-6 to TRBJ1-1; 11 bases match TRBD1. The length of the CDR3 is 14 residues. J lost 5 bases, V lost 3 bases, and 3 bases had no gene match. The germline V gene encodes CDR1 SGHDT and CDR2 YYEEEE. In DNA, the CDR3 is TGTGCCAGCAGCTCGGACAGGGGGCTGACTGAAGCTTTCTTT. Translated: CASSSDRGLTEAFF.

V usage is TRBV6-5 and J usage is TRBJ2-3; 7 bases are shared with TRBD2. Trimming at V came to 2 bases and at J to 0 bases, leaving 5 bases not matched to a gene. This CDR3 region has 16 residues. Looked up from germline, CDR1 is MNHEY and CDR2 is SVGAGI. CDR3 sequence (DNA): TGTGCCAGCAGTTACGGGTCGGGAGGCAGCACAGATACGCAGTATTTT. As protein: CASSYGSGGSTDTQYF.

The gene calls are TRBV4-3 and TRBJ2-3; 8 bases line up with TRBD1. The CDR3 spans 15 residues. Germline V lookup: CDR1 LGHNA, CDR2 YSLEER. The V and J ends lost 2 bases and 5 bases, in that order; junction bases with no gene match: 6. CDR3 DNA: TGCGCCAGCAGCCAATCACAGGGGGTAATAGATACGCAGTATTTT. It encodes CASSQSQGVIDTQYF.

The chain has TRBV19 and TRBJ1-5; D is unresolved. With 9 bases removed from V and 2 bases from J, the gap between germline ends came to 17 bases. Germline assignment: CDR1 LNHDA and CDR2 SQIVND (reference sequence). This CDR3 spans 15 amino acids. This CDR3 is CASDGRTLGNQPQHF. The CDR3 DNA sequence: TGTGCCAGCGACGGGAGGACCCTAGGCAATCAGCCCCAGCATTTT.

The rearrangement links TRBV5-1 to TRBJ2-3; 11 bases are shared with TRBD2. From germline, CDR1 is SGHRS and CDR2 YFSETQ. The CDR3 runs 16 residues. V gave up 3 bases and J gave up 5 bases; unmatched junction bases: 8. The chain's CDR3 is CASSSASGRTGDTQYF. DNA of the CDR3: TGCGCCAGCAGCTCGGCTAGCGGGAGGACGGGAGATACGCAGTATTTT.

The V call is TRBV27, the J call TRBJ1-2; D is uncertain. The CDR3 is 13 amino acids. V shed 7 bases and J shed 7 bases, with 16 bases lying between them. Germline lookup yields CDR1 MNHEY and CDR2 SMNVEV (reference sequence). CDR3 nucleotide sequence: TGTGCCAGCACGACGGTCGGGGAGGGTGGCTACACCTTC. This codes for CASTTVGEGGYTF.

The V call is TRBV18, the J call TRBJ2-5; maybe TRBD1 (5 bases). CDR3 length equals 16 residues. The V end was cut by 5 bases, the J end by 5 bases, with 21 bases between. Per germline, CDR1 KGHSH and CDR2 LQKENI. This CDR3 is CASSSRQDGAGETQYF. The CDR3 DNA sequence: TGTGCCAGCTCATCGCGCCAAGATGGGGCAGGGGAGACCCAGTACTTC.

This clone was found once. The V call is TRBV5-1, the J call TRBJ2-3; D possibly corresponds to TRBD1 (6 bases). Germline V CDR1 and CDR2: SGHRS, YFSETQ. This CDR3 comprises 14 residues. V lost 4 bases and J lost 2, with 11 bases in between. The CDR3 DNA follows: TGCGCCAGCAGCATCCGGGACACCACAGATACGCAGTATTTT. Amino acids: CASSIRDTTDTQYF.

This rearrangement joins TRBV7-2 to TRBJ1-5; 11 bases map to TRBD1. Looked up from germline, CDR1 is SGHTA and CDR2 is FQGNSA. With 5 bases clipped from V and 7 bases from J, the junction kept 4 bases outside the gene matches. The CDR3 totals 14 residues. CDR3 region: CASSPGTGGQPQHF. Here the CDR3 DNA reads TGTGCCAGCAGCCCGGGGACAGGGGGGCAGCCCCAGCATTTT.

This clone was counted once. CDR3 loop: CASSLGSREQYV. CDR3 in DNA: TGTGCCAGCAGCTTGGGGTCGAGGGAGCAGTACGTC. V and J are TRBV5-6 and TRBJ2-7; D unclear. Germline CDR1 and CDR2: SGHDT and YYEEEE. V was cut by 0 bases and J by 7 bases, with 8 bases left in between. The CDR3 is made up of 12 amino acids.

This clone has a single count. This sequence joins TRBV5-6 and TRBJ2-5, with 8 positions matching TRBD2. The CDR3 length is 15 residues. J gave up 3 bases and V 0 bases, and 4 bases lay outside the gene matches. The germline gives CDR1 SGHDT, CDR2 YYEEEE. The CDR3 coding sequence is TGTGCCAGCAGCTTGGTAGTAGCGGGAAAAGAGACCCAGTACTTC. This sequence encodes CASSLVVAGKETQYF.

This chain uses TRBV2 with TRBJ1-5; D is ambiguous. Germline V lookup: CDR1 SNHLY, CDR2 FYNNEI. Trimming removed 6 bases at V and 2 bases at J, with 11 bases between. The CDR3 extends over 14 amino acids. The CDR3 sequence: CASRIHNGNQPQHF. CDR3 bases: TGTGCCAGCAGAATACACAACGGCAATCAGCCCCAGCATTTT. Complete variable domain (other parts from reference TRBV2 and TRBJ1-5): EPEVTQTPSHQVTQMGQEVILRCVPISNHLYFYWYRQILGQKVEFLVSFYNNEISEKSEIFDDQFSVERPDGSNFTLKIRSTKLEDSAMYFCASRIHNGNQPQHFGDGTRLSIL.

The chain has TRBV7-6 and TRBJ2-2; 9 nucleotides agree with TRBD2. Germline CDR1 reads SGHVS; CDR2 reads FNYEAQ. J lost 2 bases, V lost 4 bases, and 14 bases had no gene match. CDR3 length: 19 amino acids. The DNA for the CDR3 is TGTGCCAGCAGCTCGGGACTAGCCTCTCCTACGTACAACACCGGGGAGCTGTTTTTT. Protein product: CASSSGLASPTYNTGELFF.